The rows below give T cell receptor beta chains drawn from one sample of a study of a mutant IDH1 vaccine in newly diagnosed glioma. The method was immunoSEQ multiplex PCR; TCRdb's version includes in-frame clones alone and lacks a portion of them. Found here are tens of thousands of clones, about nine tenths of them singletons; the top ten hold over 2.5%. The sample in question was PBMCs, obtained from a glioma patient treated with radiotherapy, temozolomide or both. These receptor sequences come from a man between 45 and 60 years old with glioma. The CDR3 runs from the conserved cysteine through the conserved F or W. Each record gives: CDR3 DNA, CDR3 protein, D gene, V gene, J gene, clone size. D genes are given only for firm matches. Part of the rows lack a size; the others show once, few, many or a class for expanded clones.

cdr3_nt: TGTGCCAGCAGTTACGGGAGGGGTAACAATTCACCCCTCCACTTT; cdr3_aa: CASSYGRGNNSPLHF; d_call: NA; v_call: TRBV6-5; j_call: TRBJ1-6; clone_size: NA
cdr3_nt: TGTGCCAGCAGTGAAAATAATTCACCCCTCCACTTT; cdr3_aa: CASSENNSPLHF; d_call: NA; v_call: TRBV25-1; j_call: TRBJ1-6; clone_size: NA
cdr3_nt: TGTGCCAGCAGCAACGGGGTCAATCAGCCCCAGCATTTT; cdr3_aa: CASSNGVNQPQHF; d_call: NA; v_call: TRBV6-4; j_call: TRBJ1-5; clone_size: NA
cdr3_nt: TGTGCCAGCAGCTTATCGGCTTCACCCCTCCACTTT; cdr3_aa: CASSLSASPLHF; d_call: NA; v_call: TRBV7-2; j_call: TRBJ1-6; clone_size: NA
cdr3_nt: TGTGCCAGCAGTCCGTTGACGGACAGAAACATTCAGTACTTC; cdr3_aa: CASSPLTDRNIQYF; d_call: NA; v_call: TRBV27; j_call: TRBJ2-4; clone_size: NA
cdr3_nt: TGTGCCAGCAGTGAACAGTCTTTTCGTTTAGGCTACACCTTC; cdr3_aa: CASSEQSFRLGYTF; d_call: NA; v_call: TRBV2; j_call: TRBJ1-2; clone_size: NA
cdr3_nt: TGTGCCAGCAGCACGACGTCGCCGCGCGAGCAGTACTTC; cdr3_aa: CASSTTSPREQYF; d_call: NA; v_call: TRBV7-2; j_call: TRBJ2-7; clone_size: NA
cdr3_nt: TGCAGCGTTGAGAACCCAGATACGCAGTATTTT; cdr3_aa: CSVENPDTQYF; d_call: NA; v_call: TRBV29-1; j_call: TRBJ2-3; clone_size: NA
cdr3_nt: TGCGCCAGCAGCCAAGATGAGGTGGGCCTCGGATCATATACGCAGTATTTT; cdr3_aa: CASSQDEVGLGSYTQYF; d_call: NA; v_call: TRBV4-3; j_call: TRBJ2-3; clone_size: NA
cdr3_nt: TGTGCCACCAGCAGAGAGCCAGTCGGAGTCTATGGCTACACCTTC; cdr3_aa: CATSREPVGVYGYTF; d_call: NA; v_call: TRBV15; j_call: TRBJ1-2; clone_size: once
cdr3_nt: TGTGCCAGCAGTTTATGGGGTTCCTACGAGCAGTACTTC; cdr3_aa: CASSLWGSYEQYF; d_call: NA; v_call: TRBV27; j_call: TRBJ2-7; clone_size: NA
cdr3_nt: TGTGCCAGCAGCTACGGTCTTACGCTCACAGATACGCAGTATTTT; cdr3_aa: CASSYGLTLTDTQYF; d_call: NA; v_call: TRBV7-8; j_call: TRBJ2-3; clone_size: NA
cdr3_nt: TGCGCCAGCAGCTTCAACCCGGGACAGAATAATTCACCCCTCCACTTT; cdr3_aa: CASSFNPGQNNSPLHF; d_call: TRBD1; v_call: TRBV5-1; j_call: TRBJ1-6; clone_size: NA
cdr3_nt: TGCGCCAGCAGCTCGCAATGGGACGGGGAGCAGTACTTC; cdr3_aa: CASSSQWDGEQYF; d_call: NA; v_call: TRBV5-1; j_call: TRBJ2-7; clone_size: once
cdr3_nt: TGTGCCAGCAGTGAAGAAGCAGGCCTGCGCACAGATACGCAGTATTTT; cdr3_aa: CASSEEAGLRTDTQYF; d_call: NA; v_call: TRBV2; j_call: TRBJ2-3; clone_size: NA
cdr3_nt: TGTGCCAGCAGCTTAGGTGGGGGCAGCTACGAGCAGTACTTC; cdr3_aa: CASSLGGGSYEQYF; d_call: NA; v_call: TRBV7-2; j_call: TRBJ2-7; clone_size: NA
cdr3_nt: TGTGCCAGCAGGGACAGGGGGCGGGCTGGCTACACCTTC; cdr3_aa: CASRDRGRAGYTF; d_call: TRBD1; v_call: TRBV6-5; j_call: TRBJ1-2; clone_size: NA
cdr3_nt: TGTGCCAGGAGAGGCAAGCGGGGGGGCAAAGATACGCAGTATTTT; cdr3_aa: CARRGKRGGKDTQYF; d_call: TRBD2; v_call: TRBV27; j_call: TRBJ2-3; clone_size: NA
cdr3_nt: TGTGCCAGCAGCCCAGACAGGGTCGGCTATGGCTACACCTTC; cdr3_aa: CASSPDRVGYGYTF; d_call: TRBD1; v_call: TRBV11-2; j_call: TRBJ1-2; clone_size: NA
cdr3_nt: TGTGCCAGCAGTCGTCAGGGGGCGGGCTCCTACGAGCAGTACTTC; cdr3_aa: CASSRQGAGSYEQYF; d_call: TRBD1; v_call: TRBV27; j_call: TRBJ2-7; clone_size: NA
cdr3_nt: TGTGCCAGCAGTGAAGGGGACAGGGGAAAACTGTTTTTT; cdr3_aa: CASSEGDRGKLFF; d_call: TRBD1; v_call: TRBV2; j_call: TRBJ1-4; clone_size: NA
cdr3_nt: TGCGCCAGCAGCCAGGGCCGGGACAGGGTCCAGAACACTGAAGCTTTCTTT; cdr3_aa: CASSQGRDRVQNTEAFF; d_call: TRBD1; v_call: TRBV4-1; j_call: TRBJ1-1; clone_size: once
cdr3_nt: TGTGCCAGCAGTCGTCAGCCTAATCAGCCCCAGCATTTT; cdr3_aa: CASSRQPNQPQHF; d_call: NA; v_call: TRBV9; j_call: TRBJ1-5; clone_size: NA
cdr3_nt: TGTGCCAGCAGCGGGGAGGGACAGGGCGCATATGGCTACACCTTC; cdr3_aa: CASSGEGQGAYGYTF; d_call: TRBD1; v_call: TRBV2; j_call: TRBJ1-2; clone_size: NA
cdr3_nt: TGTGCCAGCAGCGTAGAACCTAGCGGGGGAAACACCGGGGAGCTGTTTTTT; cdr3_aa: CASSVEPSGGNTGELFF; d_call: TRBD2; v_call: TRBV9; j_call: TRBJ2-2; clone_size: NA
cdr3_nt: TGTGCTAGCACTGGGGGGGTTGAAGCTTTCTTT; cdr3_aa: CASTGGVEAFF; d_call: NA; v_call: TRBV7-9; j_call: TRBJ1-1; clone_size: NA
cdr3_nt: TGTGCCACCAGCAGAGAGGGAGGGACCCGTGGCTACACCTTC; cdr3_aa: CATSREGGTRGYTF; d_call: NA; v_call: TRBV15; j_call: TRBJ1-2; clone_size: NA
cdr3_nt: TGCGCCAGCAGCTTCTATCTGTTATGGGACAGGGGGAATAAGTCCTACGAGCAGTACTTC; cdr3_aa: CASSFYLLWDRGNKSYEQYF; d_call: TRBD1; v_call: TRBV5-1; j_call: TRBJ2-7; clone_size: once
cdr3_nt: TGTGCCAGTACCCGACAGTATGGAGAAAAACTGTTTTTT; cdr3_aa: CASTRQYGEKLFF; d_call: NA; v_call: TRBV19; j_call: TRBJ1-4; clone_size: NA
cdr3_nt: TGTGCCACCGATCGAGGGGGTTACGAGCAGTACTTC; cdr3_aa: CATDRGGYEQYF; d_call: NA; v_call: TRBV25-1; j_call: TRBJ2-7; clone_size: NA
cdr3_nt: TGTGCCAGCAGCTTGGCGGCGGGGACAGGTAGTGAAAAACTGTTTTTT; cdr3_aa: CASSLAAGTGSEKLFF; d_call: TRBD1; v_call: TRBV5-5; j_call: TRBJ1-4; clone_size: NA
cdr3_nt: TGTGCCGGCAGTTACTCTTATCGCGCTTTCTTT; cdr3_aa: CAGSYSYRAFF; d_call: NA; v_call: TRBV6-5; j_call: TRBJ1-1; clone_size: NA
cdr3_nt: TGTGCCAGCAGCAAAGAGGGGGAGTTCTACGAGCAGTACTTC; cdr3_aa: CASSKEGEFYEQYF; d_call: NA; v_call: TRBV21-1; j_call: TRBJ2-7; clone_size: medium-sized
cdr3_nt: TGTGCCAGCAGCTTAACCCGGACAGCAAATCAGCCCCAGCATTTT; cdr3_aa: CASSLTRTANQPQHF; d_call: NA; v_call: TRBV7-8; j_call: TRBJ1-5; clone_size: NA
cdr3_nt: TGCGCCAGCAGCCGCACCCAACAGGGAAATGAGCAGTTCTTC; cdr3_aa: CASSRTQQGNEQFF; d_call: NA; v_call: TRBV4-1; j_call: TRBJ2-1; clone_size: NA
cdr3_nt: TGCGCCAGCAGCTTCGACAGGGGGTCTAATGAGCAGTTCTTC; cdr3_aa: CASSFDRGSNEQFF; d_call: TRBD1; v_call: TRBV5-1; j_call: TRBJ2-1; clone_size: once
cdr3_nt: TGCGCCAGCAGCCAGAGCCCCGGACTGAGCAGCACAGATACGCAGTATTTT; cdr3_aa: CASSQSPGLSSTDTQYF; d_call: NA; v_call: TRBV4-1; j_call: TRBJ2-3; clone_size: NA
cdr3_nt: TGTGCCACCAGCACAGGGAGCTCTGGGGCCAACGTCCTGACTTTC; cdr3_aa: CATSTGSSGANVLTF; d_call: NA; v_call: TRBV15; j_call: TRBJ2-6; clone_size: NA
cdr3_nt: TGTGCCAGCAGCCCCCCCGGGACTAGCGGGGGAGTCTACGAGCAGTACTTC; cdr3_aa: CASSPPGTSGGVYEQYF; d_call: TRBD2; v_call: TRBV5-6; j_call: TRBJ2-7; clone_size: NA
cdr3_nt: TGTGCCAGCAGTATAGGACAGGGTGGCAATGAGCAGTTCTTC; cdr3_aa: CASSIGQGGNEQFF; d_call: TRBD1; v_call: TRBV6-6; j_call: TRBJ2-1; clone_size: NA
cdr3_nt: TGTGCCAGCAGCTTAGGGTCTAGTATCTACAATGAGCAGTTCTTC; cdr3_aa: CASSLGSSIYNEQFF; d_call: NA; v_call: TRBV7-9; j_call: TRBJ2-1; clone_size: NA
cdr3_nt: TGTGCCAGCTCACAAGGAGGCGGGAACACTGAAGCTTTCTTT; cdr3_aa: CASSQGGGNTEAFF; d_call: NA; v_call: TRBV18; j_call: TRBJ1-1; clone_size: NA
cdr3_nt: TGTGCCAGCAGTCCGGGGACAGTCCCCTACGAGCAGTACTTC; cdr3_aa: CASSPGTVPYEQYF; d_call: TRBD1; v_call: TRBV27; j_call: TRBJ2-7; clone_size: NA
cdr3_nt: TGTGCCAGCAGCAAAAAAGGGTTCTTC; cdr3_aa: CASSKKGFF; d_call: NA; v_call: TRBV21-1; j_call: TRBJ2-1; clone_size: NA
cdr3_nt: TGCGCCAGCAGCGAACAAGGACTACTCTATGGCTACACCTTC; cdr3_aa: CASSEQGLLYGYTF; d_call: NA; v_call: TRBV10-2; j_call: TRBJ1-2; clone_size: NA
cdr3_nt: TGTGCCAGCATTGGCAGGGGGTATGGAGATACGCAGTATTTT; cdr3_aa: CASIGRGYGDTQYF; d_call: TRBD1; v_call: TRBV7-9; j_call: TRBJ2-3; clone_size: NA
cdr3_nt: TGTGCCATCAGTGAGCCAGCGAACAGGGGAGGCAATGAGCAGTTCTTC; cdr3_aa: CAISEPANRGGNEQFF; d_call: NA; v_call: TRBV10-3; j_call: TRBJ2-1; clone_size: NA
cdr3_nt: TGTGCCAGCAGCTTAGCAGCTGGGATCCAGCCCCAGCATTTT; cdr3_aa: CASSLAAGIQPQHF; d_call: NA; v_call: TRBV11-2; j_call: TRBJ1-5; clone_size: NA
cdr3_nt: TGCGCCAGCAGCCAAAGGGGGCTTAGCAATCAGCCCCAGCATTTT; cdr3_aa: CASSQRGLSNQPQHF; d_call: TRBD1; v_call: TRBV4-1; j_call: TRBJ1-5; clone_size: once
cdr3_nt: TGCGCCAGCAGCTCAGAGGGGCAGCAGTTCTTC; cdr3_aa: CASSSEGQQFF; d_call: NA; v_call: TRBV5-1; j_call: TRBJ2-1; clone_size: NA
cdr3_nt: TGTGCCAGCAGTTATAGCAAGAACACTGAAGCTTTCTTT; cdr3_aa: CASSYSKNTEAFF; d_call: NA; v_call: TRBV6-5; j_call: TRBJ1-1; clone_size: NA
cdr3_nt: TGTGCCACCAGCAGAGATCCGTCTGAAAAACTGTTTTTT; cdr3_aa: CATSRDPSEKLFF; d_call: NA; v_call: TRBV15; j_call: TRBJ1-4; clone_size: NA
cdr3_nt: TGTGCCAGCGGGACTCAGGGTCAGCCCCAGCATTTT; cdr3_aa: CASGTQGQPQHF; d_call: NA; v_call: TRBV28; j_call: TRBJ1-5; clone_size: NA
cdr3_nt: TGTGCCAGCAGCACCGGGAGGGCGAGCGGGGAGCTGTTTTTT; cdr3_aa: CASSTGRASGELFF; d_call: TRBD2; v_call: TRBV28; j_call: TRBJ2-2; clone_size: NA
cdr3_nt: TGTGCCACCAGCGGGGCTTACTCTGGAAACACCATATATTTT; cdr3_aa: CATSGAYSGNTIYF; d_call: NA; v_call: TRBV10-3; j_call: TRBJ1-3; clone_size: NA